Sequencing of this T cell receptor beta chain was carried out in a study of identical twins (dated by TCRdb to about 2016). Describing the broader study: TCR alpha and beta repertoires from monozygotic twins, unrelated adults of various ages and cord blood were deep-sequenced to test whether fetal clonotypes persist. To rule out contamination, the twin experiments were replicated at different times with different library preparation protocols.

This clonotype was found a few times. Its antigen target is currently unknown. No much larger clonotype is one base removed from it; base qualities were not supplied. On the study overall, not on this receptor specifically: In beta out-of-frame sequences, excess twin sharing was weaker, because having fewer shared sequences lowered the signal-to-noise ratio. Compared with coincidental sharing between unrelated individuals, out-of-frame TCR alpha sequences shared between twins had an excess of sequences with low generation probability. Zero-insertion analyses could be partly confounded by invariant T cells such as MAIT and iNKT, although diverse VJ usage argued against such confounding for most clonotypes. Abundant cord blood beta clonotypes had fewer insertions, young adult naive repertoires showed a similar but weaker trend, and memory repertoires showed no such trend. Because the same donors could not be followed over many years, the conclusions depended on cross-sectional statistical analysis. Recombination models systematically underestimated out-of-frame TCR alpha sharing in monozygotic twins but agreed with sharing between unrelated individuals.

Library preparation was by 5' RACE. The instrument given in TCRdb is Illumina HiSeq 2000. A universal primer binding site was added through template switching, and the final cDNA carried a unique molecular identifier so that TCR cDNA molecules could be counted accurately. Specific primers in the conserved constant-segment region were used to synthesize first-strand cDNA for the TCR alpha and beta chains. Each cDNA library was double barcoded, with a SMART-Mk sample barcode plus Illumina barcodes, to control for contamination. TruSeq adapter sequences along with Illumina sample barcodes were introduced in two successive PCR steps. TCR alpha and beta cDNA libraries were sequenced on the Illumina HiSeq platform with custom primers. Per the source publication's procedure: Unique molecular identifiers were extracted from raw reads with MiGEC, and CDR3 positions were determined with MiXCR. Recombination models were inferred per individual with the repgenHMM and IGoR tools using an EM algorithm. The tcR package in R was used for shared clonotype analysis, with sharing normalized by the product of cloneset sizes. Out-of-frame nonproductive sequences were analyzed to study raw recombination free of thymic and clonal selection effects. Starting from the raw public reads, TCRdb applied fastp trimming at Q25, assembled clones with MiXCR and retained in-frame beta chains. When rows share a CDR3 protein, they turn into one entry using the most common DNA and genes. Here the V and J calls rest on TCRdb's processing, not on the authors' analysis. This sample is represented by under 1 million distinct CDR3 sequences; roughly an eighth of them were singletons. Around 1.5% of the sample comes from the top ten.

Inclusive of the bounding cysteine and phenylalanine, the CDR3 is 17 residues long. Only the CDR3 portion is preserved as DNA: 51 bases, with reading frame beginning at the first base. Unmatched junction bases come to 6, with V trimmed by 5 bases and J by 0 bases. Every donor was a healthy Caucasian. Three pairs of female monozygotic twins, all aged about 18 to 30 years, made up the twin cohort. Peripheral blood mononuclear cells were used as the source from which RNA for TCR libraries was isolated. The same data also contributed to another study, on yellow fever vaccine responses in identical twins. The second study reports: According to the authors, in identical twins the way T cells responded to vaccination appeared partly convergent and partly personalized. In identical twins, the study followed T cell clones that responded to the vaccine with precision.

Sequenced input: PBMCs. This TCR was sampled from a young woman in good health. The sequence links TRBV12-3 or TRBV12-4 to TRBJ2-3; 12 central bases correspond to TRBD2. At the DNA level, the sequence is TGTGCCAGCAGTCCACCTAGCGGGAGGGCTAGCACAGATACGCAGTATTTT. This gives the protein CASSPPSGRASTDTQYF.